The 23 T cell receptor beta chains below all came from one sample that was sequenced in a study of T cells in Graves' hyperthyroidism and ophthalmopathy. Researchers took RNA transcripts and amplified the TCR beta CDR3 regions from them. When the TCR CDR3 underwent first-round RT-PCR, the HTBI primer set was used. TCRdb redid the calling of the multiplex PCR reads with MiXCR, one entry per CDR3 protein. This sample has hundreds of thousands of distinct CDR3 sequences; 24% occur once, and the top ten carry about 11%. Sample: blood. Receptors originate from a woman younger than 45 with Graves' ophthalmopathy.

This clonotype showed up many times. The CDR3 here is CASSPRTFHEQYF. In DNA, the CDR3 is TGCGCCAGCAGCCCGAGGACCTTCCACGAGCAGTACTTC. The chain has TRBV5-1 and TRBJ2-7; D gene unclear. V lost 4 bases to trimming and J lost 5 bases, with 13 bases between them. CDR1 is SGHRS and CDR2 is YFSETQ in the germline V gene. The CDR3 has 13 residues.

About this clonotype: Just one base apart from a much larger clone, this may be a read error. V is TRBV3-1 and J is TRBJ2-7; possibly TRBD1 or TRBD2 for D (5 bases each). CDR1 is LGHDT and CDR2 is YNNKEL in the germline V gene (reference sequence). Trimming stripped 2 bases from V and 9 bases from J, with 20 bases between. The CDR3 consists of 15 residues. The CDR3 nucleotides are TGTGCCAGCAGCCAATGGGGGTTGGACAACTCAAGGCAGTACTTC. Translating gives CASSQWGLDNSRQYF.

In its sample, this clonotype was seen many times. The chain joins TRBV4-3 to TRBJ1-5; no definite D call. The germline gives CDR1 LGHNA, CDR2 YSLEER. Trimming removed 0 bases from V and 5 bases from J, with 17 bases in between. The CDR3 contains 17 residues. CDR3 sequence reads: CASSQDPMDVGHQPQHF. CDR3 bases: TGCGCCAGCAGCCAAGATCCGATGGACGTCGGACATCAGCCCCAGCATTTT.

The chain joins TRBV11-1 to TRBJ2-1; 10 nucleotides match TRBD2. Per germline, CDR1 SGHAT and CDR2 FQDESV (reference sequence). This CDR3 is 17 amino acids long. V shed 5 bases, J shed 3 bases, and the junction held 10 bases outside the gene matches. Here the CDR3 reads CASSTRVGTSVYNEQFF. The CDR3 DNA reads as TGTGCCAGCAGCACTCGCGTCGGGACTAGCGTCTACAATGAGCAGTTCTTC.

The V gene is TRBV6-5, the J gene TRBJ1-5; D not resolved. The CDR3 has 14 residues. V lost 7 bases and J 7 bases, leaving 17 bases between the germline ends. Germline loops: CDR1 MNHEY, CDR2 SVGAGI. The CDR3: CASISPGVGQPQHF. CDR3 nucleotides: TGTGCCAGCATTTCCCCCGGGGTTGGGCAGCCCCAGCATTTT.

The chain has TRBV4-1 and TRBJ1-6; D gene unclear. Trimming took 0 bases from V and 9 from J, leaving 9 bases between them. This CDR3 has 14 amino acids. CDR1 is MGHRA, CDR2 YSYEKL, per germline. CDR3 nucleotide sequence: TGCGCCAGCAGCCAAGATCGGAATACTTCACCCCTCCACTTT. Its translation: CASSQDRNTSPLHF.

This clonotype was recorded at least ten times. The CDR3 DNA sequence: TGCAGTGCAACAACGGGCCGGAGCGACTACGAGCAGTACTTC. It codes for CSATTGRSDYEQYF. The chain recombines TRBV20-1 with TRBJ2-7; no clear D. The V gene's germline CDR1 is DFQATT and CDR2 SNEGSKA (reference sequence). The germline V and J ends were trimmed by 6 bases and 3 bases, with 18 bases remaining between them. The CDR3 runs 14 residues.

This clonotype occurred many times. The genes are TRBV2 and TRBJ2-7; 12 bases align to TRBD1. Germline V gives CDR1 SNHLY, CDR2 FYNNEI. With V trimmed by 8 bases and J by 5 bases, 4 bases remained unmatched. The CDR3 consists of 13 residues. CDR3 DNA: TGTGCCAGCGTAGGGACAGGGGGCGACGAGCAGTACTTC. Translated: CASVGTGGDEQYF.

The chain carries TRBV24-1 and TRBJ1-5; the D gene is possibly TRBD1 (5 bases). The CDR3 spans 16 residues. Trimming removed 3 bases at V and 2 bases at J, with 13 bases between. CDR1 is KGHDR and CDR2 is SFDVKD in the germline V gene. The CDR3 loop is CATSDGGAGRNQPQHF. The CDR3 DNA is TGTGCCACCAGTGATGGTGGGGCAGGCCGCAATCAGCCCCAGCATTTT.

This clonotype has a count of ten or more. This chain uses TRBV7-9 with TRBJ1-3; D might be TRBD1 (5 bases). CDR3 length: 14 amino acids. V was cut by 6 bases and J by 0 bases, with 9 bases left in between. The V gene's germline CDR1 is SEHNR and CDR2 FQNEAQ (reference sequence). In DNA, the CDR3 is TGTGCCAGCAGGGCAGGGATCTCTGGAAACACCATATATTTT. Amino acid sequence: CASRAGISGNTIYF.

The chain has TRBV6-2 or TRBV6-3 and TRBJ2-7; the match to TRBD2 covers 8 bases. Germline trimming cut 6 bases from V and 4 bases from J; bases unmatched to any gene: 8. The CDR3 is made up of 14 amino acids. The germline V gene has CDR1 MNHEY and CDR2 SVGEGT. The CDR3 DNA reads as TGTGCCAGCAGCCCCTGGGCTAGCGGGTACGAGCAGTACTTC. The encoded protein is CASSPWASGYEQYF.

The J gene is TRBJ1-1, the V gene TRBV7-9, with unresolved D. CDR3 length: 14 residues. The germline gives CDR1 SEHNR, CDR2 FQNEAQ (reference sequence). Trimming took 5 bases from V and 6 from J, leaving 16 bases between them. CDR3 bases: TGTGCCAGCAGCCCCGCGGCAGGAGGGTCTGAAGCTTTCTTT. It translates to CASSPAAGGSEAFF.

This clonotype has a handful of counts. This rearrangement joins TRBV20-1 to TRBJ2-7; 11 bases line up with TRBD2. CDR3 length: 15 residues. CDR1 DFQATT and CDR2 SNEGSKA come from the germline V gene (reference sequence). The CDR3 sequence is CSIEVASGGNYEQYF. CDR3 DNA: TGCAGCATAGAGGTGGCTAGCGGGGGGAACTACGAGCAGTACTTC.

This clonotype has just a few counts. The gene calls are TRBV12-5 and TRBJ2-7; 8 bases line up with TRBD1. Trimming removed 6 bases from V and 2 bases from J; junction bases left unmatched: 9. Germline V gene sequence: CDR1 LGHNT, CDR2 FRNRAP. The CDR3 consists of 15 residues. CDR3 protein: CASGSRRDRPYEQYF. The CDR3, as DNA: TGTGCTAGTGGGTCGCGCCGGGACAGGCCCTACGAGCAGTACTTC.

The chain joins TRBV10-3 to TRBJ1-2; D unresolved. Looked up from germline, CDR1 is ENHRY and CDR2 is SYGVKD. Between the trimmed V and J ends, which lost 4 bases and 3 bases, there was a span of 6 bases. This CDR3 is built from 12 residues. Here the CDR3 reads CAISAVDYGYTF. The CDR3 nucleotides are TGTGCCATCAGTGCAGTTGACTATGGCTACACCTTC.

This clonotype was picked up a small number of times. The chain recombines TRBV11-2 with TRBJ1-5, with D possibly being TRBD1 (6 bases). The CDR3 covers 16 residues. V was pared by 1 base and J by 7 bases, with 17 bases between. Germline CDR1 is SGHAT and CDR2 is FQNNGV. The DNA for the CDR3 is TGTGCCAGCAGCTTAGGGGGTCTGGGGGCGAGACAGCCCCAGCATTTT. It encodes CASSLGGLGARQPQHF.

This clonotype was seen many times. V gene TRBV11-2 combines with J gene TRBJ1-2, with 10 nucleotides matching TRBD1. The CDR3 is 15 amino acids. V was pared by 5 bases and J by 1 base, with 4 bases of the junction left unmatched. The V gene's germline CDR1 is SGHAT and CDR2 FQNNGV. The CDR3 region has the DNA TGTGCCAGCAGCCATGGGGACAGGGGTAACTATGGCTACACCTTC. It translates to CASSHGDRGNYGYTF.

This clonotype has more than one count but fewer than ten. The V gene is TRBV19, the J gene TRBJ1-1; unclear D gene. The V end was cut by 5 bases, the J end by 11 bases, with 18 bases between. Germline CDR1 is LNHDA and CDR2 is SQIVND (reference sequence). CDR3 length: 13 residues. The CDR3 DNA reads TGTGCCAGTAGTTCCCAGACCGCTCTTTCTGCTTTCTTT. Translation: CASSSQTALSAFF.

This clonotype was picked up many times. The chain is built from TRBV20-1 and TRBJ1-1; perhaps TRBD1 as D (5 bases). Trimming pared 3 bases from V and 4 bases from J, leaving 12 bases between. The CDR3 has 13 amino acids. Germline lookup yields CDR1 DFQATT and CDR2 SNEGSKA (reference sequence). The DNA for the CDR3 is TGCAGTGCTAGTTGGGGGAGCGGCACTGAAGCTTTCTTT. Its protein product is CSASWGSGTEAFF.

This clonotype was found many times. The V call is TRBV20-1, the J call TRBJ2-2; 7 bases are a match to TRBD1. V lost 3 bases to trimming and J lost 4 bases; unmatched junction nucleotides: 5. Per germline, CDR1 DFQATT and CDR2 SNEGSKA (reference sequence). The CDR3 consists of 14 residues. This CDR3 is CSARTGQFTGELFF. CDR3 nucleotides: TGCAGTGCTAGGACAGGGCAATTCACCGGGGAGCTGTTTTTT.

This clonotype occurred many times. The chain uses TRBV7-9 and TRBJ2-5, with a possible D match to TRBD1 (5 bases). V lost 1 base, J lost 1 base, and 13 bases lay in between. The CDR3 extends over 16 amino acids. CDR1 SEHNR and CDR2 FQNEAQ come from the germline V gene (reference sequence). The CDR3 DNA reads as TGTGCCAGCAGCTTAGACTTGACAGCTCTCCAAGAGACCCAGTACTTC. Amino acids: CASSLDLTALQETQYF.

This clonotype was seen at least ten times. The J gene is TRBJ2-4, the V gene TRBV20-1; no clear D. Germline V gene sequence: CDR1 DFQATT, CDR2 SNEGSKA (reference sequence). V was pared by 0 bases and J by 0 bases, with 6 bases between. This CDR3 has 14 amino acids. The CDR3: CSARDSVAKNIQYF. The DNA of the CDR3 is TGCAGTGCTAGAGACTCGGTAGCCAAAAACATTCAGTACTTC.

The CDR3 reads CASSLGLAGFGKETQYF. The CDR3 DNA sequence: TGTGCCAGCAGCTTAGGACTAGCGGGGTTTGGGAAAGAGACCCAGTACTTC. This chain links TRBV7-8 with TRBJ2-5; 11 bases fit TRBD2. The CDR3 has 17 residues. The V gene's germline CDR1 is SGHVS and CDR2 FQNEAQ. Losses at the gene ends were 1 base for V and 3 bases for J; bases not matched to a gene: 7. The variable domain in full, with the rest retrieved from reference TRBV7-8 and TRBJ2-5, is GAGVSQSPRYKVAKRGQDVALRCDPISGHVSLFWYQQALGQGPEFLTYFQNEAQLDKSGLPSDRFFAERPEGSVSTLKIQRTQQEDSAVYLCASSLGLAGFGKETQYFGPGTRLLVL.